This record concerns one TCR beta chain sequence. Its antigen is unidentified. This record comes from a study of cytomegalovirus exposure and HLA in healthy donors. Study details: A later analysis reported the same platform for the 95 to 150 validation repertoires and the approximately 720 first-cohort repertoires. Findings of the study overall: Among TCR beta chains, those listed as cytomegalovirus-associated numbered 164. In the 90 to 150 validation repertoires, under 95% of cluster scores exceeded 0, per a later analysis.

V gave up 0 bases and J gave up 4 bases, with 22 bases separating them. CDR1 ENHRY and CDR2 SYGVKD come from the germline V gene. The CDR3 is 18 residues long. TCRdb keeps only in-frame clones here, not all; method: immunoSEQ multiplex PCR. This sample carries 100,000 to 150,000 clones, approximately 94% of them seen once, and the ten largest clones take more than 0.9%. The TCR sequence derives from a woman younger than 30 in good health and CMV-seronegative. The chain carries TRBV10-3 and TRBJ2-7, with D hard to call. The sample was PBMCs. This CDR3 reads CAISESSSRARMEYEQYF. In DNA form, the CDR3 reads TGTGCCATCAGTGAGTCGAGCTCTCGAGCGCGGATGGAGTACGAGCAGTACTTC.